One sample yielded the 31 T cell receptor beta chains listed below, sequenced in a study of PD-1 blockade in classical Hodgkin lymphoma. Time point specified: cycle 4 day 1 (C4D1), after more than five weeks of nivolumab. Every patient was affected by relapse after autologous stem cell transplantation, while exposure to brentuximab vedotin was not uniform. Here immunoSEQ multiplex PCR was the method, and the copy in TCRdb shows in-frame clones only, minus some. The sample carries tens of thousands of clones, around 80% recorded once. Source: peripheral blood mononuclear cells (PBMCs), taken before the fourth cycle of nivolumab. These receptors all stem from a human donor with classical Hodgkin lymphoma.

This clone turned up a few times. Written as DNA, the CDR3 is TGTGCCAGCAGTTCCGGGACTAGCACAGATACGCAGTATTTT. Translation: CASSSGTSTDTQYF. The chain combines TRBV7-2 with TRBJ2-3; TRBD2 is a possible D gene (6 bases). The CDR3 totals 14 residues. Germline assignment: CDR1 SGHTA and CDR2 FQGNSA. With 6 bases removed from V and 0 bases from J, the gap between germline ends came to 10 bases.

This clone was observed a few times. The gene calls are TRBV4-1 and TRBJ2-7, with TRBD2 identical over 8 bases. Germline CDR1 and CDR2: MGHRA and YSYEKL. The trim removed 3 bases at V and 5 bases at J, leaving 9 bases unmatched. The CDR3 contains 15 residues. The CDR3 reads CASSQTGLVMDEQYF. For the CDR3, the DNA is TGCGCCAGCAGCCAGACGGGACTAGTCATGGACGAGCAGTACTTC.

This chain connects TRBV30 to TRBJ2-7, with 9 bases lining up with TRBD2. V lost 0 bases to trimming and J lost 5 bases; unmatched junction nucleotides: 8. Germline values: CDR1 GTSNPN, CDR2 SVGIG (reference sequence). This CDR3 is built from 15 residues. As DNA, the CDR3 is TGTGCCTGGAGTGTAGGGCTAGCGGGAACCAACGAGCAGTACTTC. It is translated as CAWSVGLAGTNEQYF.

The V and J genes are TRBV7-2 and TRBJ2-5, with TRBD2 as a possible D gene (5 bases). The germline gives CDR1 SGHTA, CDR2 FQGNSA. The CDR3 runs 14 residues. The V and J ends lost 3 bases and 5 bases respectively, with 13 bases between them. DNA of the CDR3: TGTGCCAGCAGCTTGCCAAGGAGGTGGGAGACCCAGTACTTC. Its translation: CASSLPRRWETQYF.

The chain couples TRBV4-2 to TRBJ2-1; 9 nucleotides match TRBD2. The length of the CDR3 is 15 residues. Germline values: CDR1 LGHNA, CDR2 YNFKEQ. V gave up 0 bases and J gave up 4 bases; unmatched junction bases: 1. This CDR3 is CASSQETSGYNEQFF. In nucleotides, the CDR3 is TGTGCCAGCAGCCAAGAGACTAGCGGTTACAATGAGCAGTTCTTC.

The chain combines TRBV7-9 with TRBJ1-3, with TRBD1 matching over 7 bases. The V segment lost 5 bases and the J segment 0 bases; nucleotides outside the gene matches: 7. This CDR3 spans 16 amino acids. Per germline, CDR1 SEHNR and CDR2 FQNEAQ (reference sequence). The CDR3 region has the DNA TGTGCCAGCAGCGAGGGACAGTCTATCTCTGGAAACACCATATATTTT. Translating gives CASSEGQSISGNTIYF.

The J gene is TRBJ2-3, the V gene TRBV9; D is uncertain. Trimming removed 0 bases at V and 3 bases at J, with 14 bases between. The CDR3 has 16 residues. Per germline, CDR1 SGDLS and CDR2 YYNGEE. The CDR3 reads CASSVGPLLITDTQYF. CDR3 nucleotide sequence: TGTGCCAGCAGCGTAGGGCCCCTATTGATTACAGATACGCAGTATTTT.

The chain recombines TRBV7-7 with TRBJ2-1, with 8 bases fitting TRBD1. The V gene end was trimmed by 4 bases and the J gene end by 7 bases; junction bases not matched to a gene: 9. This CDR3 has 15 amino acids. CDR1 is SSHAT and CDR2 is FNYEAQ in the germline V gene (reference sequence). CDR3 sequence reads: CASSSGQAGVNEQFF. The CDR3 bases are TGTGCCAGCAGCTCGGGACAGGCCGGTGTGAATGAGCAGTTCTTC.

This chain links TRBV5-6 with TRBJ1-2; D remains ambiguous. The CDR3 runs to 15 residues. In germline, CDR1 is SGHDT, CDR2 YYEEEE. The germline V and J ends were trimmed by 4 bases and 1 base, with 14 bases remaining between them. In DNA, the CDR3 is TGTGCCAGCAGCCCGGTGGGTACCCGTAACTATGGCTACACCTTC. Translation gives CASSPVGTRNYGYTF.

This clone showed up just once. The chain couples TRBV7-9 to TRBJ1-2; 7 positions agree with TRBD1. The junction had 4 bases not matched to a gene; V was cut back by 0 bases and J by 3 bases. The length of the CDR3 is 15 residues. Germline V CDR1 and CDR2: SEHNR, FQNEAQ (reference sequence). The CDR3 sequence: CASSLAQGGYYGYTF. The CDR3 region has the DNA TGTGCCAGCAGCTTAGCGCAGGGGGGCTACTATGGCTACACCTTC. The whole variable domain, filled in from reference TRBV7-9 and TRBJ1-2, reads DTGVSQNPRHKITKRGQNVTFRCDPISEHNRLYWYRQTLGQGPEFLTYFQNEAQLEKSRLLSDRFSAERPKGSFSTLEIQRTEQGDSAMYLCASSLAQGGYYGYTFGSGTRLTVV.

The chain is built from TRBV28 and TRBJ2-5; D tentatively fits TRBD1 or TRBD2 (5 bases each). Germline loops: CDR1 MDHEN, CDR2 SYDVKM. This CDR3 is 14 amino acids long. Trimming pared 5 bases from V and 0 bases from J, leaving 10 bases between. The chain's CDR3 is CASSPGTDQETQYF. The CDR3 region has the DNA TGTGCCAGCAGTCCTGGGACGGACCAAGAGACCCAGTACTTC.

The CDR3 DNA sequence: TGTGCCAGCTCACCACCTAACAGGGGGAGCACCGGGGAGCTGTTTTTT. As protein: CASSPPNRGSTGELFF. This rearrangement joins TRBV18 to TRBJ2-2; 8 bases line up with TRBD1. This CDR3 spans 16 amino acids. Germline V gene sequence: CDR1 KGHSH, CDR2 LQKENI. Germline trimming cut 0 bases from V and 4 bases from J; bases unmatched to any gene: 4.

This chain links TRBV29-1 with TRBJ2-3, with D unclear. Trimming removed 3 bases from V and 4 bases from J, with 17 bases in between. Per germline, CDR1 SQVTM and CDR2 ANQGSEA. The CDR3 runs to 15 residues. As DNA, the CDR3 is TGCAGCGTTGACCGCGGACGGAATGTCCCAGATACGCAGTATTTT. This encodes CSVDRGRNVPDTQYF.

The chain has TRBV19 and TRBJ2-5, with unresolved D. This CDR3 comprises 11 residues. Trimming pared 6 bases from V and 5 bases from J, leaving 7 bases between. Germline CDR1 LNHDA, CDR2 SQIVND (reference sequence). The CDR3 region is CASRGGETQYF. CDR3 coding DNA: TGTGCCAGTAGAGGTGGGGAGACCCAGTACTTC.

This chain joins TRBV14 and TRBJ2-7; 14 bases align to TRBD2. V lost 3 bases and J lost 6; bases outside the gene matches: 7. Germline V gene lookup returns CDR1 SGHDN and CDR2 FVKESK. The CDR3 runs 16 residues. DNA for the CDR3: TGTGCCAGCAGCCACGCGACTAGCGGGAGGGCCTTCGAGCAGTACTTC. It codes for CASSHATSGRAFEQYF.

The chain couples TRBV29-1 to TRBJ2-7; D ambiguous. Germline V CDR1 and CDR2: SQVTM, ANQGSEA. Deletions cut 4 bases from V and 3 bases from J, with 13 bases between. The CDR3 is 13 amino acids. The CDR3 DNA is TGCAGCGTTGTAGTTGGGCTTCACTACGAGCAGTACTTC. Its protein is CSVVVGLHYEQYF.

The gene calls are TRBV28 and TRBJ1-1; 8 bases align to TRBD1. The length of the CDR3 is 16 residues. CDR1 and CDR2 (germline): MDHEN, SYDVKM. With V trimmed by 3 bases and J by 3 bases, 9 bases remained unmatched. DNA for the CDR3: TGTGCCAGCAGTTTTAGCGGACAGGGCTATGACACTGAAGCTTTCTTT. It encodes CASSFSGQGYDTEAFF.

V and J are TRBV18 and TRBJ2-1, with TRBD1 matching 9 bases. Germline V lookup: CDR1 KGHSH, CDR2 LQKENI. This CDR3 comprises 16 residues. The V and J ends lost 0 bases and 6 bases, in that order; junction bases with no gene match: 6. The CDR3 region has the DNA TGTGCCAGCTCACCACCGGGACAGGGTGTTTTCAATGAGCAGTTCTTC. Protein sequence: CASSPPGQGVFNEQFF. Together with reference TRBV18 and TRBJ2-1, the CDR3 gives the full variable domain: NAGVMQNPRHLVRRRGQEARLRCSPMKGHSHVYWYRQLPEEGLKFMVYLQKENIIDESGMPKERFSAEFPKEGPSILRIQQVVRGDSAAYFCASSPPGQGVFNEQFFGPGTRLTVL.

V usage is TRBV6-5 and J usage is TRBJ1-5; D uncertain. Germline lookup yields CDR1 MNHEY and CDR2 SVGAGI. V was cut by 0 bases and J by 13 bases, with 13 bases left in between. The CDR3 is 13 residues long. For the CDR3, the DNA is TGTGCCAGCAGTTACTCCATATGGCGGGGACAGCATTTT. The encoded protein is CASSYSIWRGQHF.

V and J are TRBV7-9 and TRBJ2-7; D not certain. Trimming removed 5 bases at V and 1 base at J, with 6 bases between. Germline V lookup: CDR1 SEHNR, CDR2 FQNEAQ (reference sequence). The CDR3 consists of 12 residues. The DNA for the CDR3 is TGTGCCAGCAGCCACACTTCCTACGAGCAGTACTTC. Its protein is CASSHTSYEQYF.

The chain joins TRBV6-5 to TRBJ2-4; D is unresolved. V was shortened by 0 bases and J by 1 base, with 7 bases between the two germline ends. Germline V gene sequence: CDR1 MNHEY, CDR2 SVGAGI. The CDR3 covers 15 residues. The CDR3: CASSYSSGAKNIQYF. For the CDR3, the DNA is TGTGCCAGCAGTTACTCCTCAGGCGCCAAAAACATTCAGTACTTC.

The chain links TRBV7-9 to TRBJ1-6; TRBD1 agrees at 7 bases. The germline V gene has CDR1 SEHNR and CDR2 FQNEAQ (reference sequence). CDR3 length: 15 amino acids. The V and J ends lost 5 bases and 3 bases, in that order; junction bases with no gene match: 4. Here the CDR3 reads CASSGRDSYNSPLHF. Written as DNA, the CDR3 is TGTGCCAGCAGCGGCCGGGACAGCTATAATTCACCCCTCCACTTT.

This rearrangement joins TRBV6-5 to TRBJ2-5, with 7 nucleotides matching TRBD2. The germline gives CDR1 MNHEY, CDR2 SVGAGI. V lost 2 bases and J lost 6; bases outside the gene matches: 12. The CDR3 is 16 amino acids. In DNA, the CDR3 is TGTGCCAGCAGTTACCATGGGGGGGGATCTAGGAAGACCCAGTACTTC. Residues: CASSYHGGGSRKTQYF.

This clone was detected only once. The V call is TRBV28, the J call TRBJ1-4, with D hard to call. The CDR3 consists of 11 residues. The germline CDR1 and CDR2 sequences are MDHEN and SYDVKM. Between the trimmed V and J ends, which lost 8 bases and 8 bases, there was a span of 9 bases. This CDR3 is CASVGEEKLFF. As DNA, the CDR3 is TGTGCCAGCGTCGGGGAGGAAAAACTGTTTTTT. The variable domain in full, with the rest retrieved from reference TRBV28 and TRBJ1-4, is DVKVTQSSRYLVKRTGEKVFLECVQDMDHENMFWYRQDPGLGLRLIYFSYDVKMKEKGDIPEGYSVSREKKERFSLILESASTNQTSMYLCASVGEEKLFFGSGTQLSVL.

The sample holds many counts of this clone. Written as DNA, the CDR3 is TGTGCCAGCAGCTTGAGGCGGAATGAGCAGTTCTTC. Its protein product is CASSLRRNEQFF. The J gene is TRBJ2-1, the V gene TRBV7-8, with D uncertain. In germline, CDR1 is SGHVS, CDR2 FQNEAQ. The CDR3 has 12 amino acids. Trimming stripped 3 bases from V and 7 bases from J, with 7 bases between. Using reference TRBV7-8 and TRBJ2-1 for the parts outside the CDR3, the full variable domain is GAGVSQSPRYKVAKRGQDVALRCDPISGHVSLFWYQQALGQGPEFLTYFQNEAQLDKSGLPSDRFFAERPEGSVSTLKIQRTQQEDSAVYLCASSLRRNEQFFGPGTRLTVL.

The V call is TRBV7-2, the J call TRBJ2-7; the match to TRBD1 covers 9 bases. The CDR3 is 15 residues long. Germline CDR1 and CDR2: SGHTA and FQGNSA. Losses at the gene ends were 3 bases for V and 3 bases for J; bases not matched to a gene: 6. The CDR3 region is CASSLDRGHNYEQYF. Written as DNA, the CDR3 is TGTGCCAGCAGCTTGGACAGGGGCCATAACTACGAGCAGTACTTC. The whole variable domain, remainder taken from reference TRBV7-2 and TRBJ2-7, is GAGVSQSPSNKVTEKGKDVELRCDPISGHTALYWYRQSLGQGLEFLIYFQGNSAPDKSGLPSDRFSAERTGGSVSTLTIQRTQQEDSAVYLCASSLDRGHNYEQYFGPGTRLTVT.

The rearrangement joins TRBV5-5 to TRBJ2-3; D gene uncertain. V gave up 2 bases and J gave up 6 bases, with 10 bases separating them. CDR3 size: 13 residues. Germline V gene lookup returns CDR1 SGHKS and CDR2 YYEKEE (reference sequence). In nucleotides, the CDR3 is TGTGCCAGCAGCTTTTCCCCGATTGATACGCAGTATTTT. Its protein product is CASSFSPIDTQYF.

The CDR3 sequence: CASSSIDRGGLYGYTF. CDR3 bases: TGTGCCAGCAGCAGCATAGACAGGGGAGGCCTATATGGCTACACCTTC. V and J are TRBV6-6 and TRBJ1-2; 8 nucleotides match TRBD1. Trimming cost V 6 bases and J 5 bases; bases outside gene matches: 14. The CDR3 runs 16 residues. Germline assignment: CDR1 MNHNY and CDR2 SVGAGI (reference sequence).

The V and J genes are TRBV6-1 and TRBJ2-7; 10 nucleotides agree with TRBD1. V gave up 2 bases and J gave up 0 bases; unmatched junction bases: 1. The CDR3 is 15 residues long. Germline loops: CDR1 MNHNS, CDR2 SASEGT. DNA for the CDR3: TGTGCCAGCAGTGAACGGACAGGGGGCTCCTACGAGCAGTACTTC. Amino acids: CASSERTGGSYEQYF.

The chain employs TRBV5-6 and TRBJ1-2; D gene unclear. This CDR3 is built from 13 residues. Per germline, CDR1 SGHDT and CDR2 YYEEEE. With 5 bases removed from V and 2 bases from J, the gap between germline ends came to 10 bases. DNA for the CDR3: TGTGCCAGCAGAGCCCCCGGCAACTATGGCTACACCTTC. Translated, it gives CASRAPGNYGYTF.

CDR3 loop: CASRNPNSYEQYF. The CDR3 DNA reads as TGTGCCAGCCGAAACCCAAACTCCTACGAGCAGTACTTC. The V gene is TRBV5-5, the J gene TRBJ2-7; no clear D gene. Germline V gene lookup returns CDR1 SGHKS and CDR2 YYEKEE (reference sequence). CDR3 size: 13 residues. The germline V and J ends were trimmed by 7 bases and 0 bases, with 11 bases remaining between them.